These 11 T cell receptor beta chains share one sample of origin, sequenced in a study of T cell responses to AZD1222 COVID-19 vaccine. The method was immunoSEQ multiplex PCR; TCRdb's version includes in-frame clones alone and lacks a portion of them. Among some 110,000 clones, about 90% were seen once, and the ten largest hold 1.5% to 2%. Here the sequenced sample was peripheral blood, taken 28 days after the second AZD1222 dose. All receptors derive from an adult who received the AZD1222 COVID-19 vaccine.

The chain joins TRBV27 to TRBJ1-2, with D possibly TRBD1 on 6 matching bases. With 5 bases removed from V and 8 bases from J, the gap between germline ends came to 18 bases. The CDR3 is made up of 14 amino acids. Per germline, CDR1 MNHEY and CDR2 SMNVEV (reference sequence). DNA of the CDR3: TGTGCCAGCAGTCCCCCGGACAGTGGCTCCGGCTACACCTTC. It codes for CASSPPDSGSGYTF.

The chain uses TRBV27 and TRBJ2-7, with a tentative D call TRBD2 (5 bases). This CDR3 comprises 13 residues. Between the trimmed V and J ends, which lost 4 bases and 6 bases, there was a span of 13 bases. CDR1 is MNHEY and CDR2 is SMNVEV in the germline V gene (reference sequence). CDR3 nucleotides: TGTGCCAGCAGTTCCCCACTAGTTAGCGAGCAGTACTTC. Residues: CASSSPLVSEQYF.

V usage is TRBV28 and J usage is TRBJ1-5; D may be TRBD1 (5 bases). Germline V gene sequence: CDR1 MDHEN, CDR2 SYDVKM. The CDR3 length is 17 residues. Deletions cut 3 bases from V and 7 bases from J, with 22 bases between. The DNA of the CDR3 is TGTGCCAGCAGTTTCGGCCTGAACAGGAATCTTTACCAGCCCCAGCATTTT. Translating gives CASSFGLNRNLYQPQHF.

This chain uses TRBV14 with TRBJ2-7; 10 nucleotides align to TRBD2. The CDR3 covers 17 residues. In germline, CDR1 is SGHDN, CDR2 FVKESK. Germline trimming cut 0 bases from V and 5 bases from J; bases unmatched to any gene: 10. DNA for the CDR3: TGTGCCAGCAGCCAAGAAGTAACTAGCGGGATACTTCACGAGCAGTACTTC. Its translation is CASSQEVTSGILHEQYF.

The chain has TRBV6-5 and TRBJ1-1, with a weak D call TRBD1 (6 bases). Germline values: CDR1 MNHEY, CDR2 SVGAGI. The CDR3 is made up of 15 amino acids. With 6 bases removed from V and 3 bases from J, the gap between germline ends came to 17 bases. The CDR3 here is CASRQWGQKYTEAFF. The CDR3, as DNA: TGTGCCAGCAGGCAATGGGGACAAAAATACACTGAAGCTTTCTTT.

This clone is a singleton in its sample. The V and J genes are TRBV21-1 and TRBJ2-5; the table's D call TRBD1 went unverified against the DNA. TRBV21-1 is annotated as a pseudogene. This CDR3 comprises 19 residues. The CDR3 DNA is TGTGCCAGCAGCACCCGGGACATCATAGTGTGCCGCGGTGTGGAGACCCAGTACTTC. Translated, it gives CASSTRDIIVCRGVETQYF.

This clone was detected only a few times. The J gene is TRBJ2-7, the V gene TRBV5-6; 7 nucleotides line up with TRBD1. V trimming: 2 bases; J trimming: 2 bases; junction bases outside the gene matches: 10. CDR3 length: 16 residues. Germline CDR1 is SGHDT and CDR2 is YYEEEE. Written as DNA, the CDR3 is TGTGCCAGCAGCTTCGGAACTTTAGGGACAGCCTACGAGCAGTACTTC. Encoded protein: CASSFGTLGTAYEQYF.

In DNA form, the CDR3 reads TGTGCCAGCCCTTGCGCAGCAGCAAAGTCCAGCGGGGCCACAGATACGCAGTATTTT. Translated, it gives CASPCAAAKSSGATDTQYF. This chain uses TRBV21-1 with TRBJ2-3; the table's D call, TRBD2, has no DNA check behind it. TRBV21-1 is a documented pseudogene. This CDR3 comprises 19 residues.

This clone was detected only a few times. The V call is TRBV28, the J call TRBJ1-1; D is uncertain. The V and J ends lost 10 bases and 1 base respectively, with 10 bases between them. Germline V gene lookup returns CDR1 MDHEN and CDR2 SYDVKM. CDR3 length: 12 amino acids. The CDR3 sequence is CATQDPNTEAFF. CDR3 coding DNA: TGTGCCACCCAAGACCCGAACACTGAAGCTTTCTTT.

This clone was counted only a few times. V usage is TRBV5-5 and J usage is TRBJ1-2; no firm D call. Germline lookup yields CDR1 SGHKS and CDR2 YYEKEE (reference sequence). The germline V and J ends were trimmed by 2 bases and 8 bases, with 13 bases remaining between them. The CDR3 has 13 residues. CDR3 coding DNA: TGTGCCAGCAGCTTTTTACCCTCGGAAGGCTACACCTTC. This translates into CASSFLPSEGYTF. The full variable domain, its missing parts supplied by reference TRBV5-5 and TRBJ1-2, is DAGVTQSPTHLIKTRGQQVTLRCSPISGHKSVSWYQQVLGQGPQFIFQYYEKEERGRGNFPDRFSARQFPNYSSELNVNALLLGDSALYLCASSFLPSEGYTFGSGTRLTVV.

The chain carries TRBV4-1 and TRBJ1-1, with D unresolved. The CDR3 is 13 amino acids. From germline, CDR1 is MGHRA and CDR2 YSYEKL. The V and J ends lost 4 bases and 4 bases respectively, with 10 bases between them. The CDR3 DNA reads TGCGCCAGCAGCCTGGTAGGACGCACTGAAGCTTTCTTT. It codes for CASSLVGRTEAFF.